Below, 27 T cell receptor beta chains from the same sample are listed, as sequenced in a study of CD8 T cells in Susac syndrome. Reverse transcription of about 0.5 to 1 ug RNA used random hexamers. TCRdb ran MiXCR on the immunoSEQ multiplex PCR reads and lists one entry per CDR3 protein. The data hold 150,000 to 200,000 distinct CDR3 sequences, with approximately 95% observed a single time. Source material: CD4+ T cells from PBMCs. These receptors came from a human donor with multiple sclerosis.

The CDR3 DNA reads as TGCAGCGTTGCCCAGGGAGGGATAAAAAACATTCAGTACTTC. It encodes CSVAQGGIKNIQYF. The gene calls are TRBV29-1 and TRBJ2-4; 7 nucleotides match TRBD2. Germline V gives CDR1 SQVTM, CDR2 ANQGSEA. The CDR3 spans 14 residues. V dropped 4 bases and J dropped 4; count of bases not matched to a gene: 7.

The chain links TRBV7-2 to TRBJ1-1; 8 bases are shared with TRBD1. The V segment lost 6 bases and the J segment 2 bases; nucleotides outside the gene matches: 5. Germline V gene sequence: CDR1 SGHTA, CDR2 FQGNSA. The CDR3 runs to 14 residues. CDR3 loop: CASSFDRGNTEAFF. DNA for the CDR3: TGTGCCAGCAGTTTTGACAGGGGCAACACTGAAGCTTTCTTT.

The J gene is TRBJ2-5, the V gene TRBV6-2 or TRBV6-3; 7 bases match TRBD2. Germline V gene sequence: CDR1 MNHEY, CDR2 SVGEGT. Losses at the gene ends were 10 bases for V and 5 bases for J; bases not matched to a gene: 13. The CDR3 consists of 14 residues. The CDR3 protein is CATRPGGSLETQYF. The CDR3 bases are TGTGCCACTCGACCGGGGGGATCGTTGGAGACCCAGTACTTC.

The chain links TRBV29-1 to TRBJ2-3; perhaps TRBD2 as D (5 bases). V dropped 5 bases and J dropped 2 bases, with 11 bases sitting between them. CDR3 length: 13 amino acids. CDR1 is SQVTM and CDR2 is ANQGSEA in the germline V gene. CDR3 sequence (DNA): TGCAGCGTTCAAGGGAGCCTCACAGATACGCAGTATTTT. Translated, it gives CSVQGSLTDTQYF.

DNA for the CDR3: TGTGCCAGCAGTTACTCAGCCGGGACAGGGGGCGAAAAACTGTTTTTT. Protein sequence: CASSYSAGTGGEKLFF. V gene TRBV6-5 combines with J gene TRBJ1-4; 12 bases agree with TRBD1. This CDR3 is 16 amino acids long. Trimming took 0 bases from V and 8 from J; bases not matched to a gene: 4. CDR1 is MNHEY, CDR2 SVGAGI, per germline.

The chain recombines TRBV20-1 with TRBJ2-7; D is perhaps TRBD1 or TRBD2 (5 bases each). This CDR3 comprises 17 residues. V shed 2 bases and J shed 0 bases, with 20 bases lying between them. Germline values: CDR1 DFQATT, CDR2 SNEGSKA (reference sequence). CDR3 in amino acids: CSARSWLPRDGSYEQYF. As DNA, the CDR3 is TGCAGTGCTAGATCTTGGCTTCCCCGGGACGGCTCCTACGAGCAGTACTTC.

The CDR3 spells CASSERRDIETQYF. CDR3 DNA: TGTGCCAGCAGTGAACGCAGAGATATAGAGACCCAGTACTTC. The V and J genes are TRBV2 and TRBJ2-5; D gene unclear. CDR1 is SNHLY and CDR2 is FYNNEI in the germline V gene. This CDR3 is built from 14 residues. V shed 2 bases and J shed 4 bases, with 11 bases lying between them.

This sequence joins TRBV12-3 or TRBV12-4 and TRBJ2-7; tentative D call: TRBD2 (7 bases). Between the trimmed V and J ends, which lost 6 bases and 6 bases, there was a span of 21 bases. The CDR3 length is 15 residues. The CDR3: CASSRIRGGYGEQYF. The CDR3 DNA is TGTGCCAGCAGCCGTATCAGGGGAGGGTACGGCGAGCAGTACTTC.

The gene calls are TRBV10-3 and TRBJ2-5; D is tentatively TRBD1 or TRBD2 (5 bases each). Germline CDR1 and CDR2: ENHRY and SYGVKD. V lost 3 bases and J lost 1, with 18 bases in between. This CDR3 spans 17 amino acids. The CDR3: CAISDPTGASPQETQYF. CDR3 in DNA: TGTGCCATCAGTGACCCGACTGGGGCTAGCCCCCAAGAGACCCAGTACTTC.

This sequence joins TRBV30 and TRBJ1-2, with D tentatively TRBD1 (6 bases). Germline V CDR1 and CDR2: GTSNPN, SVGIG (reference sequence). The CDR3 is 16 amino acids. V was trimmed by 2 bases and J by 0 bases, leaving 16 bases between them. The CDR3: CAWSWGGAVSNYGYTF. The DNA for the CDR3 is TGTGCCTGGAGTTGGGGGGGCGCAGTATCTAACTATGGCTACACCTTC.

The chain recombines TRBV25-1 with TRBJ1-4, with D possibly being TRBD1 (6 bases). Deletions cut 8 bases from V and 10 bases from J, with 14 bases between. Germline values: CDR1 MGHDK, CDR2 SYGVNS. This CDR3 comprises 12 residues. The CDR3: CASGQGIGKLFF. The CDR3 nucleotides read TGTGCCAGCGGCCAGGGGATCGGAAAACTGTTTTTT.

This chain's CDR3 is CASSYQGAETDTQYF. The CDR3 DNA is TGCGCCAGCAGCTACCAGGGTGCGGAGACAGATACGCAGTATTTT. V and J are TRBV5-1 and TRBJ2-3, with a possible D match to TRBD1 (5 bases). The CDR3 length is 15 residues. Germline CDR1 is SGHRS and CDR2 is YFSETQ. The germline V and J ends were trimmed by 3 bases and 3 bases, with 14 bases remaining between them.

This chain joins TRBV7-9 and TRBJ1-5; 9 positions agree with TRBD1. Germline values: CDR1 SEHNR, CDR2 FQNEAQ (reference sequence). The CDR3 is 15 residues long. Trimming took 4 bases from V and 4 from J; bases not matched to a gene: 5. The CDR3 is CASSSYRGLNQPQHF. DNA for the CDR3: TGTGCCAGCAGCTCGTACAGGGGGCTGAATCAGCCCCAGCATTTT.

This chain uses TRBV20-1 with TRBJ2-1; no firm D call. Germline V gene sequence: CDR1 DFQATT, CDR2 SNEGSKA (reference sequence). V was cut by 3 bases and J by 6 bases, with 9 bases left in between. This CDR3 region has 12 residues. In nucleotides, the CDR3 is TGCAGTGCTAGTAGCTTGGGCAATGAGCAGTTCTTC. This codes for CSASSLGNEQFF.

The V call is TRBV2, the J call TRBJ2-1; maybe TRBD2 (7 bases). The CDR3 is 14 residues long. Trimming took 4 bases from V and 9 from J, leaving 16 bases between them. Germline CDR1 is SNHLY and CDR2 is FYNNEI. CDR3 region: CASSVRAGALEQFF. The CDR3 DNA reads TGTGCCAGCAGTGTGAGGGCGGGGGCTCTTGAGCAGTTCTTC.

The CDR3 DNA is TGTGCCAGCAGCTCTCCTACCGCCGGCGAAAAACTGTTTTTT. This encodes CASSSPTAGEKLFF. The chain uses TRBV7-2 and TRBJ1-4; D is unclear. CDR1 and CDR2 (germline): SGHTA, FQGNSA. V gave up 4 bases and J gave up 8 bases, with 14 bases separating them. The CDR3 has 14 amino acids.

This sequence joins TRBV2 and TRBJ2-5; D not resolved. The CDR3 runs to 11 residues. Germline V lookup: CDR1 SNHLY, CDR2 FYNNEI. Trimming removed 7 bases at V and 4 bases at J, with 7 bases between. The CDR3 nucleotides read TGTGCCAGCAAGTCGGGAGAGACCCAGTACTTC. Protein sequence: CASKSGETQYF. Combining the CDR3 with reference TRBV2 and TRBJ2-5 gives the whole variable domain EPEVTQTPSHQVTQMGQEVILRCVPISNHLYFYWYRQILGQKVEFLVSFYNNEISEKSEIFDDQFSVERPDGSNFTLKIRSTKLEDSAMYFCASKSGETQYFGPGTRLLVL.

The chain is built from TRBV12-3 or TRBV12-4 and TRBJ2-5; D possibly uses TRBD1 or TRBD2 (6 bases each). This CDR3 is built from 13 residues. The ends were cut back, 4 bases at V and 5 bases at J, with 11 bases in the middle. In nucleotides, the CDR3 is TGTGCCAGCAGTTCCCCGGGGGCGGAGACCCAGTACTTC. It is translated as CASSSPGAETQYF.

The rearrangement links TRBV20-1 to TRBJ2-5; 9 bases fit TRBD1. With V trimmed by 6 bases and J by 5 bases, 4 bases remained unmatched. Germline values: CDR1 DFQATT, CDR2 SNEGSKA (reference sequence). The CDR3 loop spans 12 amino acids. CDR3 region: CSAPDRGETQYF. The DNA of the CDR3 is TGCAGTGCCCCTGACAGGGGGGAGACCCAGTACTTC.

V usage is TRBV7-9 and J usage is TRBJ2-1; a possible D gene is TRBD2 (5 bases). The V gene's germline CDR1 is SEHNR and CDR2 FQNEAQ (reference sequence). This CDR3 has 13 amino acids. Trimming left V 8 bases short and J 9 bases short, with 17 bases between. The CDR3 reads CASLFSEKGEQFF. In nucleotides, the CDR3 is TGTGCCAGCCTCTTTAGCGAGAAGGGTGAGCAGTTCTTC.

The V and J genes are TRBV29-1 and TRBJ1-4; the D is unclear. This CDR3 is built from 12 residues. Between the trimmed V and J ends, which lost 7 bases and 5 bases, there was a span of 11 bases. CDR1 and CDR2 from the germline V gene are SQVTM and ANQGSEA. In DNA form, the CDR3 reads TGCAGCGCCGGGGAGCTGAATGAAAAACTGTTTTTT. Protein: CSAGELNEKLFF.

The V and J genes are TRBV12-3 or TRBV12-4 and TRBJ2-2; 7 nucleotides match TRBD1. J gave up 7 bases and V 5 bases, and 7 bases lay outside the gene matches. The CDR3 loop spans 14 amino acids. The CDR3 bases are TGTGCCAGCAGTGCCTTACAGGGGAGCGGGGAGCTGTTTTTT. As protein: CASSALQGSGELFF.

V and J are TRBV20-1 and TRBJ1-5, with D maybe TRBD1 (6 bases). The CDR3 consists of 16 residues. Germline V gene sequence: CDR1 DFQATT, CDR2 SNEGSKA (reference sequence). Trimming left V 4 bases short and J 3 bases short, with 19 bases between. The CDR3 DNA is TGCAGTGCTACCGGGGGGGCAGGGATCGACAATCAGCCCCAGCATTTT. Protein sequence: CSATGGAGIDNQPQHF.

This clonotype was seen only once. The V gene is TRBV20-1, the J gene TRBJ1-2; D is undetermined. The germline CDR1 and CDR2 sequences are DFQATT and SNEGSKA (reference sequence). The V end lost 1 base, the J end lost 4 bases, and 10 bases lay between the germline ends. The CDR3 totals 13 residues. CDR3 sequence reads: CSARAGGLYGYTF. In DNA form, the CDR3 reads TGCAGTGCTAGAGCGGGCGGACTCTATGGCTACACCTTC.

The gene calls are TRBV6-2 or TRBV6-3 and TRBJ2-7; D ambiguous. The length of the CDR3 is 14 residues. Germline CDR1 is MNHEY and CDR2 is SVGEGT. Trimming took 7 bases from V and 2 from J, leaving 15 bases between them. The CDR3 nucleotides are TGTGCCAGCAAGCCAGGCCCCCCACCCTACGAGCAGTACTTC. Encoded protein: CASKPGPPPYEQYF.

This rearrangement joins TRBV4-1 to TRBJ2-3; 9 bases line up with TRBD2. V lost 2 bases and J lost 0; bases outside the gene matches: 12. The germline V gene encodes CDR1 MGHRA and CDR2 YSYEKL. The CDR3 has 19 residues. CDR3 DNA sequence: TGCGCCAGCAGCCAAAGGGGGGTCTCGCGGGAGGGCAGCACAGATACGCAGTATTTT. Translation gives CASSQRGVSREGSTDTQYF.

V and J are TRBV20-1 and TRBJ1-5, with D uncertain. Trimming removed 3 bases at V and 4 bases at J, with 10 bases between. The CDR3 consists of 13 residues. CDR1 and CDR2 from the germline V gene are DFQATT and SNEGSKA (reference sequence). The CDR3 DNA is TGCAGTGCTAGTCCCCAGGTTAATCAGCCCCAGCATTTT. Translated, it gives CSASPQVNQPQHF.